Given below is one T cell receptor (beta chain) in context. This specimen comes from a study of blood T cell repertoires in COVID-19. Assay used: immunoSEQ multiplex PCR; TCRdb lists only in-frame clones, some missing. Found here are thousands of clones, roughly 84% of them singletons; the top ten hold about 19%. Germline V CDR1 and CDR2: LGHNA, YNFKEQ. This CDR3 contains 14 residues. Trimming took 4 bases from V and 8 from J; bases not matched to a gene: 7. Sequenced: peripheral blood. J is TRBJ2-1 and V is TRBV4-2, with 8 bases matching TRBD1. The sequence was obtained from a human donor with active COVID-19. The donor label of this sample is uncertain. CDR3 loop: CASSLIRGRDEQFF. The DNA for the CDR3 is TGTGCCAGCAGCCTAATCAGGGGGCGCGATGAGCAGTTCTTC.